This TCR beta chain was identified in a study of blood T cell repertoires in COVID-19. Cohort 3 recovery required two negative PCRs, clearance, or symptom resolution. Sequenced by immunoSEQ multiplex PCR; TCRdb stores in-frame clones only, minus some. Of 390,000 or so clones listed, about 83% are singletons. The V and J ends lost 4 bases and 1 base respectively, with 13 bases between them. Germline V lookup: CDR1 PRHDT, CDR2 FYEKMQ (reference sequence). This CDR3 has 15 amino acids. This chain uses TRBV13 with TRBJ2-5; TRBD2 is a possible D gene (5 bases). This sequence originates from a woman aged 50 to 60 who had recovered from COVID-19. Sequenced material: PBMCs or T cells enriched from blood (not recorded which). In nucleotides, the CDR3 is TGTGCCAGCAGCTCTCGAGGGTACAGCCAAGAGACCCAGTACTTC. It yields the protein CASSSRGYSQETQYF.